Listed below are T cell receptor beta chains from one sample, sequenced in a study of shared clonotypes between healthy human individuals. Method: immunoSEQ multiplex PCR; TCRdb's copy keeps in-frame clones and lacks some. The sample has about 330,000 clones, approximately 79% seen once. Material for sequencing was memory CD4+ T cells sorted from blood. The source of these receptors is a man aged 30-40 years in good health. The CDR3 runs from the conserved cysteine through the conserved F or W. A D gene is named only where the DNA matches it firmly. Clone size appears in some rows only: once, few, many, or a class for an expanded clone.

v_call	d_call	j_call	clone_size	cdr3_aa	cdr3_nt
TRBV7-2	.	TRBJ2-7	.	CASSTNPPLASTYEQYF	TGTGCCAGCAGCACCAACCCCCCTCTAGCTAGTACCTACGAGCAGTACTTC
TRBV9	.	TRBJ2-3	.	CASSVLLTDTQYF	TGTGCCAGCAGCGTACTCCTCACAGATACGCAGTATTTT
TRBV7-7	.	TRBJ1-1	once	CASSPIRGTEAFF	TGTGCTAGCAGCCCTATAAGGGGCACTGAAGCTTTCTTT
TRBV2	TRBD1	TRBJ2-4	.	CASSGRTGQVSHLAKNIQYF	TGTGCCAGCAGTGGAAGGACGGGACAGGTGTCCCATCTAGCCAAAAACATTCAGTACTTC
TRBV18	.	TRBJ1-5	.	CASSPRGPSNQPQHF	TGTGCCAGCTCACCCCGTGGGCCAAGCAATCAGCCCCAGCATTTT
TRBV4-3	.	TRBJ1-2	few	CASSQKQATYGYTF	TGCGCCAGCAGCCAAAAACAGGCCACGTATGGCTACACCTTC
TRBV2	TRBD2	TRBJ2-2	once	CASSPTSGDTGELFF	TGTGCCAGCAGTCCGACTAGCGGGGACACCGGGGAGCTGTTTTTT
TRBV2	.	TRBJ2-2	.	CASVPRITKTGELFF	TGTGCCAGCGTACCACGGATAACCAAGACCGGGGAGCTGTTTTTT
TRBV6-5	.	TRBJ2-7	.	CASSYSQFMRPREQYF	TGTGCCAGCAGTTACTCGCAGTTCATGCGTCCACGCGAGCAGTACTTC
TRBV10-3	.	TRBJ1-1	.	CAISVQGLVMNTEAFF	TGTGCCATCAGTGTACAGGGTTTGGTGATGAACACTGAAGCTTTCTTT
TRBV5-1	.	TRBJ2-7	.	CASSLYGNYEQYF	TGCGCCAGCAGCTTGTACGGAAACTACGAGCAGTACTTC
TRBV11-2	.	TRBJ2-7	.	CASSRGRNTPYEQYF	TGTGCCAGCAGCCGGGGTAGAAACACCCCCTACGAGCAGTACTTC
TRBV7-3	.	TRBJ2-2	.	CASSPMGIANTGELFF	TGTGCCAGCAGCCCCATGGGTATCGCGAACACCGGGGAGCTGTTTTTT
TRBV10-3	.	TRBJ2-5	.	CAISESFSRVETQYF	TGTGCCATCAGTGAGTCATTCTCACGGGTGGAGACCCAGTACTTC
TRBV19	.	TRBJ1-5	.	CASNIGWGRQPQHF	TGTGCCAGTAATATAGGGTGGGGCAGGCAGCCCCAGCATTTT
TRBV7-6	.	TRBJ2-3	.	CASSHRRDTQYF	TGTGCCAGCAGCCACAGGCGAGATACGCAGTATTTT
TRBV29-1	TRBD2	TRBJ2-5	.	CSVVASGEETQYF	TGCAGCGTTGTAGCTAGCGGGGAAGAGACCCAGTACTTC
TRBV18	.	TRBJ2-2	.	CATKTGPTNTGELFF	TGTGCCACCAAGACCGGGCCAACGAACACCGGGGAGCTGTTTTTT
TRBV7-2	.	TRBJ2-7	once	CASSPRQGGPYEQYF	TGTGCCAGCAGCCCGAGGCAGGGGGGCCCCTACGAGCAGTACTTC
TRBV10-2	.	TRBJ2-3	.	CASSGAREGNGDTQYF	TGCGCCAGCAGTGGCGCAAGAGAGGGTAACGGAGATACGCAGTATTTT
TRBV7-5	.	TRBJ2-2	few	CVRSLVRIAGELFF	TGTGTCAGAAGCTTAGTCAGGATAGCCGGGGAGCTGTTTTTT
TRBV18	.	TRBJ1-2	few	CASSSREEVDYGYTF	TGTGCCAGCTCGAGCAGGGAGGAAGTCGACTATGGCTACACCTTC
TRBV2	.	TRBJ2-2	.	CASSRNPGAPGELFF	TGTGCCAGCAGTAGGAACCCAGGGGCGCCCGGGGAGCTGTTTTTT
TRBV28	TRBD1	TRBJ1-1	.	CATRDSPLSSEAFF	TGTGCCACGAGGGACAGCCCCTTAAGTTCTGAAGCTTTCTTT
TRBV6-5	.	TRBJ1-2	.	CASSYSKSFPDYTF	TGTGCCAGCAGTTACTCGAAATCTTTTCCAGACTACACCTTC
TRBV5-4	.	TRBJ2-3	.	CASSLDQGSTDTQYF	TGTGCCAGCAGCTTGGATCAGGGTAGCACAGATACGCAGTATTTT
TRBV6-6	.	TRBJ2-7	.	CASSYDRQTYEQYF	TGTGCCAGCAGTTACGACCGGCAGACCTACGAGCAGTACTTC
TRBV5-6	TRBD2	TRBJ2-5	many	CASSFRTSGRDPGTQYF	TGTGCCAGCAGCTTTCGGACTAGCGGGAGGGATCCTGGTACCCAGTACTTC
TRBV29-1	.	TRBJ1-1	.	CSVTRENTEAFF	TGCAGCGTGACCAGGGAGAACACTGAAGCTTTCTTT
TRBV7-3	TRBD1	TRBJ1-3	.	CASSLPRQGARNTIYF	TGTGCCAGCAGCTTACCGCGACAGGGGGCACGAAACACCATATATTTT
TRBV19	.	TRBJ1-3	.	CASREGAGSRSGNTIYF	TGTGCCAGTAGGGAAGGGGCCGGTTCGCGATCTGGAAACACCATATATTTT
TRBV6-1	.	TRBJ1-2	.	CASSERWGGGYGYTF	TGTGCCAGCAGTGAACGGTGGGGCGGAGGCTATGGCTACACCTTC
TRBV5-1	.	TRBJ2-7	.	CASSLFVSPYSYEQYF	TGCGCCAGCAGCTTGTTTGTGTCACCGTACTCCTACGAGCAGTACTTC
TRBV2	.	TRBJ1-1	.	CASSVTEGVTEAFF	TGTGCCAGCAGTGTGACTGAAGGGGTCACTGAAGCTTTCTTT
TRBV7-3	TRBD2	TRBJ2-2	.	CASSALAGGSTGELFF	TGTGCCAGCAGCGCCCTAGCGGGAGGGTCCACCGGGGAGCTGTTTTTT
TRBV5-1	TRBD2	TRBJ2-7	.	CASRSSSGSSEQYF	TGCGCCAGCAGGTCATCTAGCGGGAGTAGCGAGCAGTACTTC
TRBV28	TRBD2	TRBJ2-7	.	CASSSGGYEQYF	TGTGCCAGCAGTTCGGGAGGCTACGAGCAGTACTTC
TRBV28	.	TRBJ1-5	once	CASPLRPRSGNQPQHF	TGTGCCAGCCCCCTCCGGCCCAGGTCGGGCAATCAGCCCCAGCATTTT
TRBV2	.	TRBJ2-1	.	CASSTFSGTGNEQFF	TGTGCCAGCAGCACCTTTAGCGGAACGGGGAATGAGCAGTTCTTC
TRBV30	.	TRBJ1-5	once	CAWTHSNNQPQHF	TGTGCCTGGACCCACTCTAACAATCAGCCCCAGCATTTT
TRBV5-5	.	TRBJ2-3	.	CASSFTPDTQYF	TGTGCCAGCAGCTTTACTCCAGATACGCAGTATTTT
TRBV5-1	TRBD1	TRBJ1-1	.	CASSRGQGKTEAFF	TGCGCCAGCAGCCGAGGACAGGGGAAGACTGAAGCTTTCTTT
TRBV28	.	TRBJ2-5	.	CASSPRETQYF	TGTGCCAGCAGCCCCCGAGAGACCCAGTACTTC
TRBV11-3	TRBD1	TRBJ2-2	.	CASSARQGPGELFF	TGTGCCAGCAGCGCAAGACAGGGCCCCGGGGAGCTGTTTTTT
TRBV6-4	TRBD2	TRBJ2-1	once	CASSDLAGVAFF	TGTGCCAGCAGTGATCTAGCGGGAGTCGCCTTCTTC
TRBV28	.	TRBJ2-7	.	CASSLYRREQYF	TGTGCCAGCAGTTTATACCGCCGGGAGCAGTACTTC
TRBV2	.	TRBJ1-3	.	CASSEGSFSGNTIYF	TGTGCCAGCAGTGAAGGATCGTTCTCTGGAAACACCATATATTTT
TRBV5-4	.	TRBJ1-4	once	CASSFGGAVWEKLFF	TGTGCCAGCAGCTTCGGAGGGGCGGTTTGGGAAAAACTGTTTTTT
TRBV5-1	TRBD1	TRBJ2-2	.	CASIWDRVGTGELFF	TGCGCCAGCATCTGGGACAGGGTAGGGACCGGGGAGCTGTTTTTT
TRBV5-1	.	TRBJ2-7	.	CASSLEQGVEQYF	TGCGCCAGCAGCTTGGAGCAAGGTGTTGAGCAGTACTTC
TRBV11-2	.	TRBJ2-6	.	CASFSVGYSAGANVLTF	TGTGCCAGCTTCTCTGTTGGGTATTCTGCTGGGGCCAACGTCCTGACTTTC
TRBV2	.	TRBJ1-5	.	CASGSVGGASQPQHF	TGTGCCAGCGGGTCGGTGGGGGGCGCTTCGCAGCCCCAGCATTTT